These 9 T cell receptor beta chains originate from one sample sequenced in a study of shared clonotypes between healthy human individuals. CD45RO negativity and positive selection for CCR7 defined naive CD8 cells, a population that excluded terminally differentiated effector memory CD45RA+ cells. Here immunoSEQ multiplex PCR was the method, and the copy in TCRdb shows in-frame clones only, minus some. The sample includes around 2,000,000 clones, roughly 91% of them seen just once. Specimen: naive CD8+ T cells from PBMCs. Receptors originate from a young man in good health. Some clones in this sample may be carry-over from other donors' samples.

The rearrangement links TRBV28 to TRBJ1-1; maybe TRBD1 (6 bases). V lost 8 bases, J lost 5 bases, and 18 bases lay in between. Germline CDR1 and CDR2: MDHEN and SYDVKM. The CDR3 totals 14 residues. CDR3 bases: TGTGCCAGCGGAAGGGGGGACCCCCCGACTGAAGCTTTCTTT. It specifies CASGRGDPPTEAFF. Full variable domain (rest looked up from reference TRBV28 and TRBJ1-1): DVKVTQSSRYLVKRTGEKVFLECVQDMDHENMFWYRQDPGLGLRLIYFSYDVKMKEKGDIPEGYSVSREKKERFSLILESASTNQTSMYLCASGRGDPPTEAFFGQGTRLTVV.

The chain carries TRBV7-9 and TRBJ2-7, with D possibly being TRBD1 (5 bases). This CDR3 has 13 residues. V was trimmed by 6 bases and J by 3 bases, leaving 12 bases between them. The germline V gene has CDR1 SEHNR and CDR2 FQNEAQ (reference sequence). The CDR3 loop reads CASSPSGFYEQYF. CDR3 DNA: TGTGCCAGCAGTCCTTCAGGGTTCTACGAGCAGTACTTC.

The chain employs TRBV18 and TRBJ1-2; unclear D gene. The CDR3 runs to 16 residues. Germline lookup yields CDR1 KGHSH and CDR2 LQKENI. V was pared by 6 bases and J by 4 bases, with 21 bases between. Here the CDR3 reads CASSPREGFNFYGYTF. DNA of the CDR3: TGTGCCAGCTCTCCCCGGGAGGGATTCAATTTCTATGGCTACACCTTC. The full variable domain, rest sourced from reference TRBV18 and TRBJ1-2, is NAGVMQNPRHLVRRRGQEARLRCSPMKGHSHVYWYRQLPEEGLKFMVYLQKENIIDESGMPKERFSAEFPKEGPSILRIQQVVRGDSAAYFCASSPREGFNFYGYTFGSGTRLTVV.

J is TRBJ2-7 and V is TRBV29-1, with TRBD2 matching 9 bases. The CDR3 runs to 14 residues. With V trimmed by 2 bases and J by 2 bases, 4 bases remained unmatched. Germline V gene sequence: CDR1 SQVTM, CDR2 ANQGSEA. Here the CDR3 reads CSVEKTSGPYEQYF. The CDR3 nucleotides read TGCAGCGTTGAAAAGACTAGCGGTCCCTACGAGCAGTACTTC.

This clone is a singleton in its sample. The chain has TRBV2 and TRBJ1-5; D is unresolved. Looked up from germline, CDR1 is SNHLY and CDR2 is FYNNEI. The CDR3 sequence is 15 residues long. The V and J ends lost 4 bases and 1 base respectively, with 11 bases between them. This CDR3 is CASSGRERSNQPQHF. The DNA for the CDR3 is TGTGCCAGCAGTGGGAGGGAGAGAAGCAATCAGCCCCAGCATTTT.

The genes are TRBV27 and TRBJ2-3; 10 bases match TRBD1. J was trimmed by 5 bases and V by 8 bases; bases with no gene match: 10. The CDR3 has 15 residues. Per the germline V gene, CDR1 is MNHEY and CDR2 is SMNVEV (reference sequence). The CDR3 DNA is TGTGCCAGCGGATGGGGACAGGGGACTGAAGATACGCAGTATTTT. Protein product: CASGWGQGTEDTQYF.

This clone occurred once. This rearrangement joins TRBV9 to TRBJ2-2; TRBD1 or TRBD2 may be the D gene (5 bases each). The germline V and J ends were trimmed by 4 bases and 3 bases, with 16 bases remaining between them. This CDR3 comprises 16 residues. The germline V gene encodes CDR1 SGDLS and CDR2 YYNGEE. The CDR3 reads CASSNPPRGDTGELFF. The CDR3 nucleotides read TGTGCCAGCAGCAACCCGCCGAGGGGTGACACCGGGGAGCTGTTTTTT.

The gene calls are TRBV7-6 and TRBJ1-1; maybe TRBD1 (5 bases). CDR1 and CDR2 from the germline V gene are SGHVS and FNYEAQ. The ends were cut back, 5 bases at V and 5 bases at J, with 15 bases in the middle. The CDR3 consists of 14 residues. CDR3 in DNA: TGTGCCAGCAGCCCCGGGGGAGGGCGGACTGAAGCTTTCTTT. Translating gives CASSPGGGRTEAFF.

The chain joins TRBV29-1 to TRBJ2-7, with a possible D match to TRBD1 (5 bases). Per the germline V gene, CDR1 is SQVTM and CDR2 is ANQGSEA. This CDR3 region has 14 residues. V shed 1 base and J shed 4 bases, with 14 bases lying between them. The CDR3 nucleotides are TGCAGCGTTGAAGGCCAGGGAAGGGGATACGAGCAGTACTTC. Translating it yields CSVEGQGRGYEQYF.